The clone carrying this T cell receptor beta chain came up many times. What it recognizes is unknown. iRepertoire HTBI primers and Arm-PCR of CDR3 regions built TCR beta libraries. A single record per CDR3 protein comes from TCRdb applying MiXCR to the multiplex PCR reads. The repertoire holds fewer than 650,000 distinct CDR3 sequences, with 16% as singletons. The germline gives CDR1 KGHSH, CDR2 LQKENI. V lost 0 bases to trimming and J lost 7 bases, with 7 bases between them. The CDR3 contains 13 residues. Stated time point: newly diagnosed GD, antithyroid drugs for less than 3 months. Making the TCR library involved RNA that had been extracted from PBMCs. This entry belongs to a study of regulatory T cells in long-lasting Graves disease. Study results and caveats: Among the persistent patients, 2,500 to 3,500 public clonotypes were shared, more than the approximately 970 shared among new patients.

The same data also contributed to another study, on T cells in Graves' hyperthyroidism and ophthalmopathy.

The clonotype originates from a man younger than 35 with Graves disease. The V call is TRBV18, the J call TRBJ1-5; D unclear. Sequencing was performed on peripheral blood mononuclear cells (PBMCs), taken at new diagnosis, from a patient treated with antithyroid drugs. This CDR3 reads CASSPPSLQPQHF. The CDR3 DNA reads as TGTGCCAGCTCACCACCGTCTCTGCAGCCCCAGCATTTT.